This T cell receptor (beta chain) was identified in a study of T cells in Graves' hyperthyroidism and ophthalmopathy. V shed 3 bases and J shed 6 bases, with 12 bases lying between them. The CDR3 sequence is 14 residues long. This clonotype was counted only a few times. Using RNA transcripts as the source, TCR beta CDR3 regions were amplified. In the first-round RT-PCR of the TCR CDR3, the HTBI primer set was used. MiXCR was run by TCRdb on the multiplex PCR reads, yielding one entry per CDR3 protein. Found here are 640,000 or so distinct CDR3 sequences, roughly 14% of them singletons; the top ten hold about 4.5%.

The sequenced sample was blood. This sequence was found in a woman in her 40s with Graves' ophthalmopathy. The J gene is TRBJ1-5, the V gene TRBV12-3 or TRBV12-4, with D uncertain. CDR3 sequence (DNA): TGTGCCAGCAGTTTTGGGGTAGTTAGTCAGCCCCAGCATTTT. Translation: CASSFGVVSQPQHF.